The table lists the clone carrying this T cell receptor (beta chain) with a few counts. Antigen: not known. Approximately 9 milliliters was the volume of peripheral blood drawn from each donor. These data belong to a study of blood T cells in healthy people across ages. Study-level points and caveats: The unsorted PBMCs prevented any conclusive comparison of naive versus antigen-experienced cells. Expanded clonotype changes were possibly confounded by unknown donor CMV status.

A sample-barcoded 5' primer and a J-beta primer mix were used in a second PCR of about 7 to 12 cycles. One entry per CDR3 protein results from TCRdb running MiXCR on the 5' RACE reads. The sample yields 1.5 million to 2 million distinct CDR3 sequences, under 30% seen once. The length of the CDR3 is 16 residues. CDR1 is MNHNS and CDR2 is SASEGT in the germline V gene. The trim removed 9 bases at V and 4 bases at J, leaving 9 bases unmatched. Sequencing was done on a sample of blood. This clonotype originated in a woman between 25 and 40 years old in good health. The V call is TRBV6-1, the J call TRBJ2-3, with TRBD2 matching 14 bases. The CDR3 coding sequence is TGTGCCAGTGGCCGTGGGACTAGCGGGAGCTCAGATACGCAGTATTTT. Its translation: CASGRGTSGSSDTQYF.